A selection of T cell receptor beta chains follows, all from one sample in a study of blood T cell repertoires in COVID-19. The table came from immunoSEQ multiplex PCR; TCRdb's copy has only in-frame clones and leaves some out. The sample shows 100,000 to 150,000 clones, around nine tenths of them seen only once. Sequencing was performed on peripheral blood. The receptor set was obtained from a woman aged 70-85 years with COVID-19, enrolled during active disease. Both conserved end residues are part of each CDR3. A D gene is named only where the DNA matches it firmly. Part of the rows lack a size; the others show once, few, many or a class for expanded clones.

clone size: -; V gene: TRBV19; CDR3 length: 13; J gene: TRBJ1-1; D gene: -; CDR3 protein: CASSLLDGTEAFF; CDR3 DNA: TGTGCCAGTAGCCTATTAGATGGCACTGAAGCTTTCTTT
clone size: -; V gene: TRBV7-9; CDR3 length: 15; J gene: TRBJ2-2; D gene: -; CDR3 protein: CASSLGFSGTGELFF; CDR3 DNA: TGTGCCAGCAGCTTAGGCTTCTCGGGCACCGGGGAGCTGTTTTTT
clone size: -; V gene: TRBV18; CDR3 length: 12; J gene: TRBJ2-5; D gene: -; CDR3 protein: CASSSRQETQYF; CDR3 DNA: TGTGCCAGCTCGTCCCGCCAAGAGACCCAGTACTTC
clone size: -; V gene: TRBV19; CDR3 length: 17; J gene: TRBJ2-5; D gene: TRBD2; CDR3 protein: CASTDVGLAGKQETQYF; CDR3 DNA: TGTGCCAGTACCGATGTAGGACTAGCGGGGAAACAAGAGACCCAGTACTTC
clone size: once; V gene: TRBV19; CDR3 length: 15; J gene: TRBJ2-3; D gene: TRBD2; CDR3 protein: CASKRGSTSTDTQYF; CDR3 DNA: TGTGCCAGTAAGCGGGGCTCTACTAGCACAGATACGCAGTATTTT
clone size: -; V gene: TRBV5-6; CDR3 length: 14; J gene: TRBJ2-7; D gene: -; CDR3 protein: CASSFREGAREQYF; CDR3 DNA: TGTGCCAGCAGCTTCCGGGAGGGGGCCCGCGAGCAGTACTTC
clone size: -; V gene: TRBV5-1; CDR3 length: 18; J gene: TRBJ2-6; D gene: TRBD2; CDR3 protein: CASSLDSGGLSGANVLTF; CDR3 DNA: TGCGCCAGCAGCTTGGACAGCGGGGGTCTCTCTGGGGCCAACGTCCTGACTTTC
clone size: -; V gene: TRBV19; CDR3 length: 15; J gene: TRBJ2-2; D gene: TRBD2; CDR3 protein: CASSSPGGWTGELFF; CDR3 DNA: TGTGCCAGTAGTAGCCCGGGGGGGTGGACCGGGGAGCTGTTTTTT
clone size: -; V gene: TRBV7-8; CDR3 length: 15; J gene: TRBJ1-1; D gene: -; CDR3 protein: CASSLGQARNTEAFF; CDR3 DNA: TGTGCCAGCAGCTTAGGACAGGCCCGTAACACTGAAGCTTTCTTT
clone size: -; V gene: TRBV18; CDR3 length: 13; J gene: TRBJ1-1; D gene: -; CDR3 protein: CASSPLRDTEAFF; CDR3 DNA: TGTGCCAGCTCACCGCTCAGGGACACTGAAGCTTTCTTT
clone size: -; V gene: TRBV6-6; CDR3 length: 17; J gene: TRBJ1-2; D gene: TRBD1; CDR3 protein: CASSPRRQGEGNYGYTF; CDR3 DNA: TGTGCCAGCAGTCCGCGTAGACAGGGAGAGGGAAACTATGGCTACACCTTC
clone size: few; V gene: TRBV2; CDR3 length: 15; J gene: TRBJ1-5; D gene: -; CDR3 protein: CASRRAGSGGQPQHF; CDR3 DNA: TGTGCCAGCAGAAGGGCAGGGTCGGGGGGTCAGCCCCAGCATTTT
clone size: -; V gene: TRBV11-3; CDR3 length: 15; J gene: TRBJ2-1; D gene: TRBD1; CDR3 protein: CASSFRGQGPHEQFF; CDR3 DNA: TGTGCCAGCAGCTTCCGCGGACAGGGTCCTCATGAGCAGTTCTTC
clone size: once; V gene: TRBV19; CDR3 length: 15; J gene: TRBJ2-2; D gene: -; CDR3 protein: CASTRTGVVTGELFF; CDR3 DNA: TGTGCCAGTACCCGGACTGGCGTCGTGACCGGGGAGCTGTTTTTT
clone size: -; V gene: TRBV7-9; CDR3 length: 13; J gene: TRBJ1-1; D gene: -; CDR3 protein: CASSYQGNTEAFF; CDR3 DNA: TGTGCCAGCAGCTATCAGGGGAACACTGAAGCTTTCTTT
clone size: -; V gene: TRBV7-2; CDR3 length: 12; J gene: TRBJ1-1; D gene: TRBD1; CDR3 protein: CATRQGIAEAFF; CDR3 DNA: TGTGCCACTAGACAGGGAATCGCTGAAGCTTTCTTT
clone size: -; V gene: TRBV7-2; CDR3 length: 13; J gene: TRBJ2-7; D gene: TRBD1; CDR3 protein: CASSPGGSYEQYF; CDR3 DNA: TGTGCCAGCAGCCCAGGGGGCTCCTACGAGCAGTACTTC